Listed here are 6 T cell receptor beta chains from one sample, sequenced in a study of blood T cell repertoires in COVID-19. Repertoires were generated with immunoSEQ multiplex PCR, while TCRdb's copy carries only in-frame clones and drops some. This table has 150,000 to 200,000 clones, roughly 84% appearing once. Material for sequencing was peripheral blood. The receptors shown here come from an older woman with COVID-19, enrolled during active disease.

The V call is TRBV2, the J call TRBJ2-3, with 9 bases that match TRBD2. This CDR3 contains 14 residues. The V gene's germline CDR1 is SNHLY and CDR2 FYNNEI. V shed 7 bases and J 6 bases; nucleotides not matched to a gene: 8. CDR3 in amino acids: CASTAGGPYDTQYF. In DNA form, the CDR3 reads TGTGCCAGCACTGCGGGGGGGCCTTATGATACGCAGTATTTT. Full variable domain (rest looked up from reference TRBV2 and TRBJ2-3): EPEVTQTPSHQVTQMGQEVILRCVPISNHLYFYWYRQILGQKVEFLVSFYNNEISEKSEIFDDQFSVERPDGSNFTLKIRSTKLEDSAMYFCASTAGGPYDTQYFGPGTRLTVL.

The gene calls are TRBV2 and TRBJ1-4, with TRBD1 as a possible D gene (5 bases). V dropped 3 bases and J dropped 5 bases, with 13 bases sitting between them. The germline gives CDR1 SNHLY, CDR2 FYNNEI. The CDR3 has 15 residues. The CDR3 is CASSDHKGINEKLFF. The CDR3 DNA reads as TGTGCCAGCAGTGATCATAAGGGGATCAATGAAAAACTGTTTTTT. Based on the CDR3 plus reference TRBV2 and TRBJ1-4, the full variable domain is EPEVTQTPSHQVTQMGQEVILRCVPISNHLYFYWYRQILGQKVEFLVSFYNNEISEKSEIFDDQFSVERPDGSNFTLKIRSTKLEDSAMYFCASSDHKGINEKLFFGSGTQLSVL.

The rearrangement uses TRBV2 and TRBJ2-1, with TRBD2 identical over 8 bases. J gave up 3 bases and V 3 bases, and 7 bases lay outside the gene matches. Germline CDR1 is SNHLY and CDR2 is FYNNEI. The CDR3 length is 16 residues. The CDR3 DNA reads as TGTGCCAGCAGTGACGGGGCAGCGGGGGTCTACAATGAGCAGTTCTTC. It yields the protein CASSDGAAGVYNEQFF.

CDR3 nucleotide sequence: TGTGCCAGTAGCGCGAGGTGGGACACTGAAGCTTTCTTT. Protein: CASSARWDTEAFF. The chain joins TRBV19 to TRBJ1-1, with D uncertain. The V and J ends lost 6 bases and 3 bases respectively, with 11 bases between them. In germline, CDR1 is LNHDA, CDR2 SQIVND (reference sequence). The CDR3 has 13 residues.

This clone was detected once. The chain links TRBV29-1 to TRBJ2-2, with 13 bases fitting TRBD2. V shed 6 bases, J shed 5 bases, and the junction held 6 bases outside the gene matches. Germline CDR1 and CDR2: SQVTM and ANQGSEA. The CDR3 is 15 residues long. The CDR3 reads CSVRTSGSSTGELFF. DNA for the CDR3: TGCAGCGTCCGGACTAGCGGGAGTTCGACCGGGGAGCTGTTTTTT.

The chain is built from TRBV3-1 (or the pseudogene TRBV3-2) and TRBJ1-2; D ambiguous. CDR1 is LGHDT, CDR2 YNNKEL, per germline (reference sequence). The CDR3 spans 14 residues. Trimming left V 0 bases short and J 7 bases short, with 12 bases between. The CDR3 sequence is CASSQEPGSGGYTF. CDR3 in DNA: TGTGCCAGCAGCCAAGAACCGGGGTCAGGTGGCTACACCTTC.